The T cell receptor (beta chain) under discussion was sequenced for a study of T cells in Graves' hyperthyroidism and ophthalmopathy. Regarding the study as a whole: The model's output predicted ophthalmopathy at a median of roughly 6.9 months prior to onset.

TCR beta CDR3 sequences were amplified from RNA transcripts. Carried out on the TCR CDR3, a first-round RT-PCR used the HTBI primer set. TCRdb re-called the multiplex PCR reads through MiXCR, storing one row per CDR3 protein. The repertoire holds 550,000 to 700,000 distinct CDR3 sequences, roughly 15% seen once, with around 4.5% in the top ten. This clonotype was found many times. Its antigen remains unidentified. CDR3 size: 18 residues. The ends lost 6 bases at V and 5 bases at J; junction bases unmatched: 21. Reasons for excluding patients were uncontrolled infection, other autoimmune disease, pregnancy or lactation. Clinical symptoms, serum thyroxine, TRAb, thyroid ultrasound and orbital computed tomography established diagnosis.

The sequence came from a woman between 40 and 55 years old with Graves' ophthalmopathy. Sequencing input: blood. This chain links TRBV12-3 or TRBV12-4 with TRBJ2-5, with 7 positions matching TRBD1. The CDR3 loop is CASSRDRRGQMMWETQYF. The CDR3 coding sequence is TGTGCCAGCAGCCGAGACCGACGGGGACAGATGATGTGGGAGACCCAGTACTTC.